Included here is one TCR beta chain sequence, with context. The source of the sample is a study of blood T cell repertoires in COVID-19. This CDR3 has 14 residues. Trimming removed 5 bases from V and 8 bases from J, with 16 bases in between. The V gene's germline CDR1 is MNHNY and CDR2 SVGAGI (reference sequence). Profiled with immunoSEQ multiplex PCR; TCRdb holds only in-frame clones, not every one. Of approximately 450,000 clones listed, around 89% are singletons. The chain combines TRBV6-6 with TRBJ2-1; D is perhaps TRBD1 (6 bases). This clonotype was sampled from a woman aged 30 to 39 with acute or convalescent COVID-19. Sequenced material: peripheral blood. In DNA form, the CDR3 reads TGTGCCAGCAGTGCCGGGACACATGTAGATGAGCAGTTCTTC. Its protein product is CASSAGTHVDEQFF.